Described below is a single T cell receptor (beta chain) sequence and its context. Method: immunoSEQ multiplex PCR; TCRdb's copy keeps in-frame clones and lacks some. In the table there are 150,000 to 200,000 clones, approximately 96% of which are singletons. These data belong to a study of cytomegalovirus exposure and HLA in healthy donors. This CDR3 has 19 amino acids. The germline V gene encodes CDR1 SQVTM and CDR2 ANQGSEA. V lost 2 bases to trimming and J lost 0 bases; unmatched junction nucleotides: 16. The clonotype comes from a woman younger than 35 in good health and CMV-seronegative. Sequenced material: PBMCs. This sequence joins TRBV29-1 and TRBJ1-1; TRBD1 matches 9 bases. CDR3: CSVELPAGTGWPMNTEAFF. The CDR3 region has the DNA TGCAGCGTTGAACTCCCAGCGGGGACAGGGTGGCCCATGAACACTGAAGCTTTCTTT.